This passage covers 26 T cell receptor beta chains from one sample sequenced in a study of T cells in Graves' hyperthyroidism and ophthalmopathy. Researchers amplified the TCR beta CDR3 regions from RNA transcripts. An initial round of RT-PCR targeting the TCR CDR3 relied on the HTBI primer set. TCRdb used MiXCR to reprocess the multiplex PCR reads, holding one entry per CDR3 protein. Of about 250,000 distinct CDR3 sequences listed, 22% are singletons. The sample taken for sequencing was blood. All receptors come from a man aged 25-45 years with Graves' ophthalmopathy.

This clonotype came up many times. The chain carries TRBV11-1 and TRBJ2-7; D might be TRBD2 (5 bases). The CDR3 has 13 residues. V was shortened by 8 bases and J by 5 bases, with 16 bases between the two germline ends. Germline loops: CDR1 SGHAT, CDR2 FQDESV (reference sequence). The CDR3 nucleotides read TGTGCCAGCCAGGAATCTCTAGCCCACGAGCAGTACTTC. Amino acids: CASQESLAHEQYF.

The chain joins TRBV11-1 to TRBJ2-7; D gene ambiguous. The CDR3 is 13 residues long. The V gene's germline CDR1 is SGHAT and CDR2 FQDESV (reference sequence). V lost 3 bases and J lost 7, with 13 bases in between. CDR3 coding DNA: TGTGCCAGCAGCTTCGGTACCCCCGGGGAGCAGTACTTC. As protein: CASSFGTPGEQYF.

This clonotype was observed at least ten times. V is TRBV30 and J is TRBJ2-5; a possible D gene is TRBD1 (6 bases). Deletions cut 3 bases from V and 5 bases from J, with 16 bases between. Germline assignment: CDR1 GTSNPN and CDR2 SVGIG (reference sequence). This CDR3 has 14 amino acids. The CDR3 loop is CAWRLTTGLETQYF. CDR3 coding DNA: TGTGCCTGGAGGCTAACAACAGGGTTGGAGACCCAGTACTTC. The full variable domain, with the rest looked up from reference TRBV30 and TRBJ2-5, is SQTIHQWPATLVQPVGSPLSLECTVEGTSNPNLYWYRQAAGRGLQLLFYSVGIGQISSEVPQNLSASRPQDRQFILSSKKLLLSDSGFYLCAWRLTTGLETQYFGPGTRLLVL.

This clonotype came up a few times. V is TRBV14 and J is TRBJ2-1, with a tentative D call TRBD1 (6 bases). Germline V gene sequence: CDR1 SGHDN, CDR2 FVKESK. The CDR3 sequence is 17 residues long. Trimming cost V 1 base and J 2 bases, with 15 bases left between them. In DNA form, the CDR3 reads TGTGCCAGCAGCCAAGTCCTCAGGCAGGGGCCCTACAATGAGCAGTTCTTC. Amino acid sequence: CASSQVLRQGPYNEQFF. The variable domain in full, with the rest retrieved from reference TRBV14 and TRBJ2-1, is EAGVTQFPSHSVIEKGQTVTLRCDPISGHDNLYWYRRVMGKEIKFLLHFVKESKQDESGMPNNRFLAERTGGTYSTLKVQPAELEDSGVYFCASSQVLRQGPYNEQFFGPGTRLTVL.

This clonotype was detected many times. The chain couples TRBV27 to TRBJ2-2; D perhaps matches TRBD1 (6 bases). Germline CDR1 MNHEY, CDR2 SMNVEV (reference sequence). There are 16 residues in the CDR3. V was trimmed by 0 bases and J by 6 bases, leaving 14 bases between them. This CDR3 is CASSLSRQDGSGELFF. DNA for the CDR3: TGTGCCAGCAGTTTATCCCGACAGGATGGGTCCGGGGAGCTGTTTTTT.

This clonotype was counted many times. The V gene is TRBV11-2, the J gene TRBJ2-1; TRBD1 matches 12 bases. This CDR3 spans 15 amino acids. The germline CDR1 and CDR2 sequences are SGHAT and FQNNGV. V lost 6 bases, J lost 5 bases, and 5 bases stayed unmatched. CDR3 in amino acids: CASRDGTGGNNEQFF. In DNA, the CDR3 is TGTGCCAGCAGAGACGGGACAGGGGGCAACAATGAGCAGTTCTTC.

The rearrangement joins TRBV9 to TRBJ2-3, with 13 positions matching TRBD2. The germline V gene has CDR1 SGDLS and CDR2 YYNGEE. CDR3 length: 16 amino acids. The J segment lost 6 bases and the V segment lost 4 bases, leaving 8 bases of the junction unmatched. CDR3 region: CASSPRLAGGQDTQYF. In DNA form, the CDR3 reads TGTGCCAGCAGCCCCCGACTAGCGGGAGGACAGGATACGCAGTATTTT.

The table lists this clonotype with many counts. This chain links TRBV5-1 with TRBJ1-1, with D possibly TRBD1 on 5 matching bases. The CDR3 is made up of 13 amino acids. Germline-derived CDR1 and CDR2 are SGHRS and YFSETQ. The V gene lost 0 bases and the J gene lost 7 bases, with 10 bases spanning the gap. CDR3 sequence reads: CASSLAGGSEAFF. The CDR3 bases are TGCGCCAGCAGCTTGGCGGGGGGTAGTGAAGCTTTCTTT.

The sample holds a few counts of this clonotype. The rearrangement links TRBV10-2 to TRBJ2-2, with 8 bases identical to TRBD2. Germline V lookup: CDR1 WSHSY, CDR2 SAAADI. V lost 8 bases to trimming and J lost 5 bases; unmatched junction nucleotides: 16. The CDR3 consists of 17 residues. The CDR3 reads CASRKTGTRGGTGELFF. The CDR3 region has the DNA TGCGCCAGCCGCAAAACCGGGACTAGAGGGGGAACCGGGGAGCTGTTTTTT.

The chain combines TRBV6-2 or TRBV6-3 with TRBJ1-6; D remains unclear. The CDR3 loop spans 12 amino acids. CDR1 and CDR2 (germline): MNHEY, SVGEGT. Deletions cut 6 bases from V and 9 bases from J, with 9 bases between. The CDR3 spells CASRTGPSPLHF. CDR3 nucleotide sequence: TGTGCCAGCAGAACCGGGCCTTCACCCCTCCACTTT.

This clonotype was recorded once. This may stem from a read error, because a much larger clone lies one nucleotide away. V and J are TRBV12-3 or TRBV12-4 and TRBJ1-2; D remains unclear. CDR3 length: 14 residues. CDR3: CAGSPVGANYGYTF. The CDR3 DNA reads TGTGCCGGCAGCCCAGTAGGAGCTAACTATGGCTACACCTTC.

This clonotype appeared a few times. The chain joins TRBV6-6 to TRBJ1-6, with D possibly being TRBD1 (6 bases). There are 18 residues in the CDR3. The ends were cut back, 0 bases at V and 9 bases at J, with 21 bases in the middle. In germline, CDR1 is MNHNY, CDR2 SVGAGI (reference sequence). CDR3 sequence (DNA): TGTGCCAGCAGTTACTCGATCCCCGCGACAGGTTTTACTTCACCCCTCCACTTT. Its protein is CASSYSIPATGFTSPLHF.

The gene calls are TRBV7-9 and TRBJ2-1; D possibly corresponds to TRBD2 (6 bases). Between the trimmed V and J ends, which lost 2 bases and 2 bases, there was a span of 13 bases. The CDR3 loop spans 16 amino acids. Germline values: CDR1 SEHNR, CDR2 FQNEAQ (reference sequence). Written as DNA, the CDR3 is TGTGCCAGCAGCTTATTCGGGAGTCGGACCTACAATGAGCAGTTCTTC. Its translation: CASSLFGSRTYNEQFF.

The rearrangement joins TRBV20-1 to TRBJ2-3, with D perhaps TRBD2 (5 bases). The germline CDR1 and CDR2 sequences are DFQATT and SNEGSKA (reference sequence). Trimming removed 5 bases from V and 0 bases from J, with 12 bases in between. This CDR3 region has 14 residues. The CDR3 DNA sequence: TGCAGTGCTGGTTTGGGCGGGAGCACAGATACGCAGTATTTT. Residues: CSAGLGGSTDTQYF.

This clonotype was counted many times. The chain employs TRBV20-1 and TRBJ2-7, with D tentatively TRBD2 (6 bases). This CDR3 comprises 16 residues. The V and J ends lost 6 bases and 0 bases respectively, with 21 bases between them. CDR1 and CDR2 from the germline V gene are DFQATT and SNEGSKA (reference sequence). The CDR3 spells CSAGGTPPQDSYEQYF. DNA for the CDR3: TGCAGTGCGGGCGGGACTCCCCCCCAGGACTCCTACGAGCAGTACTTC.

The chain recombines TRBV29-1 with TRBJ1-2, with 8 bases that match TRBD1. Trimming removed 3 bases from V and 12 bases from J; junction bases left unmatched: 6. The length of the CDR3 is 11 residues. CDR1 is SQVTM, CDR2 ANQGSEA, per germline. The CDR3 nucleotides are TGCAGCGTTGAGACGGGACAGGTCGACACCTTC. Translation: CSVETGQVDTF.

The V call is TRBV29-1, the J call TRBJ2-7; no clear D. Trimming shortened V by 4 bases and J by 2 bases, and 9 bases separated the two germline ends. Germline V CDR1 and CDR2: SQVTM, ANQGSEA. The CDR3 runs 12 residues. The CDR3: CSVAPRPYEQYF. DNA of the CDR3: TGCAGCGTTGCTCCTAGACCCTACGAGCAGTACTTC.

V and J are TRBV19 and TRBJ2-4; D is undetermined. Trimming pared 1 base from V and 0 bases from J, leaving 10 bases between. There are 16 residues in the CDR3. Germline V gene lookup returns CDR1 LNHDA and CDR2 SQIVND (reference sequence). DNA of the CDR3: TGTGCCAGTAGTATAGGAACTCTCGGAGCCAAAAACATTCAGTACTTC. Its translation is CASSIGTLGAKNIQYF.

The J gene is TRBJ2-3, the V gene TRBV6-9; 8 bases agree with TRBD2. This CDR3 spans 20 amino acids. The junction had 17 bases not matched to a gene; V was cut back by 3 bases and J by 0 bases. Per the germline V gene, CDR1 is MNHGY and CDR2 is SVAAGI. The CDR3 is CASSYLGGRSIKTSTDTQYF. The CDR3 bases are TGTGCCAGCAGTTACCTTGGCGGGAGGTCCATAAAAACTAGCACAGATACGCAGTATTTT.

This chain links TRBV5-1 with TRBJ2-1, with D perhaps matching TRBD1 (5 bases). CDR3 size: 16 residues. V was trimmed by 1 base and J by 7 bases, leaving 18 bases between them. Germline loops: CDR1 SGHRS, CDR2 YFSETQ. The CDR3, as DNA: TGCGCCAGCAGCTTGCCCTCTCAGGGTGTCCGTAATGAGCAGTTCTTC. This gives the protein CASSLPSQGVRNEQFF. Full variable domain (outside the CDR3, taken from reference TRBV5-1 and TRBJ2-1): KAGVTQTPRYLIKTRGQQVTLSCSPISGHRSVSWYQQTPGQGLQFLFEYFSETQRNKGNFPGRFSGRQFSNSRSEMNVSTLELGDSALYLCASSLPSQGVRNEQFFGPGTRLTVL.

This clonotype has just one count. A read error is likely, as this CDR3 ends without the conserved phenylalanine or tryptophan. The chain employs TRBV27 and TRBJ1-6; D gene ambiguous. V was clipped by 2 bases and J by 5 bases, with 4 bases between them. From germline, CDR1 is MNHEY and CDR2 SMNVEV (reference sequence). The CDR3 contains 13 residues. The CDR3 coding sequence is TGTGCCAGCAGTTTAAGGGATAATTCACCCCTCCACCTT. Its translation: CASSLRDNSPLHL.

This clonotype appeared a few times. The chain couples TRBV29-1 to TRBJ2-5, with 8 bases that match TRBD1. This CDR3 has 15 residues. Trimming at V came to 1 base and at J to 9 bases, leaving 13 bases not matched to a gene. Germline-derived CDR1 and CDR2 are SQVTM and ANQGSEA. The CDR3 sequence is CSVEAGRGPPQAQYF. In DNA, the CDR3 is TGCAGCGTTGAAGCAGGCAGGGGGCCACCTCAGGCCCAGTACTTC.

In this sample, this clonotype turned up a few times. This sequence joins TRBV27 and TRBJ2-7; TRBD2 agrees at 13 bases. There are 16 residues in the CDR3. Germline CDR1 reads MNHEY; CDR2 reads SMNVEV (reference sequence). V lost 6 bases to trimming and J lost 5 bases; unmatched junction nucleotides: 10. The DNA for the CDR3 is TGTGCCAGCAGCCCCCAGACTAGCGGGAGGTTCGACGAGCAGTACTTC. This translates into CASSPQTSGRFDEQYF.

The sample holds a few counts of this clonotype. The chain employs TRBV6-2 or TRBV6-3 and TRBJ2-1; D call uncertain. There are 12 residues in the CDR3. In germline, CDR1 is MNHEY, CDR2 SVGEGT. With 5 bases removed from V and 7 bases from J, the gap between germline ends came to 9 bases. The CDR3 protein is CASSVFVNEQFF. The CDR3 DNA reads as TGTGCCAGCAGTGTTTTTGTAAATGAGCAGTTCTTC.

The chain couples TRBV5-4 to TRBJ2-2; D could derive from TRBD1 or TRBD2 (5 bases each). The CDR3 is 13 residues long. From germline, CDR1 is SGHNT and CDR2 YYREEE (reference sequence). Trimming took off 3 bases at V and 6 bases at J, with 9 bases between the two ends. DNA of the CDR3: TGTGCCAGCAGCTCCCGGGACGCCGGGGAGCTGTTTTTT. This translates into CASSSRDAGELFF.

This clonotype was picked up many times. DNA for the CDR3: TGTGCCAGCAGTTTTCCCCTTAGCGGGATCGTAGCTGCCGGGGAGCTGTTTTTT. Translated: CASSFPLSGIVAAGELFF. The genes are TRBV12-3 or TRBV12-4 and TRBJ2-2, with 8 bases fitting TRBD2. V shed 3 bases, J shed 6 bases, and the junction held 15 bases outside the gene matches. This CDR3 is 18 amino acids long.